This T cell receptor beta chain was sequenced for a study of cytomegalovirus exposure and HLA in healthy donors. Whole-study results and caveats: Cytomegalovirus association was assigned to 170 or so TCR beta chains. The tendency of first-cohort TCR clusters to co-occur in the 90 to 150 validation repertoires was the finding of a later analysis.

As regards this clone: Its antigen is unknown.

Germline V gives CDR1 SEHNR, CDR2 FQNEAQ (reference sequence). CDR3 length: 13 amino acids. V lost 0 bases to trimming and J lost 8 bases, with 10 bases between them. Donors came from a validation cohort of some 130 subjects, distinct from the first 666-subject cohort. Sequencing used immunoSEQ multiplex PCR; TCRdb keeps in-frame clones, though not all of them. The sample records approximately 120,000 clones, around 94% being singletons. Sequencing was done on a sample of PBMCs. This sequence originates from a woman between 18 and 29 years old in good health and CMV-seronegative. The V gene is TRBV7-9, the J gene TRBJ1-2; D is unresolved. CDR3 sequence: CASSLAGSMGYTF. In DNA form, the CDR3 reads TGTGCCAGCAGCTTAGCCGGTTCAATGGGCTACACCTTC.